These T cell receptor beta chains were read from a single sample in a study of blood T cell repertoires in COVID-19. The table came from immunoSEQ multiplex PCR; TCRdb's copy has only in-frame clones and leaves some out. Here the sample spans about 190,000 clones, around 84% being singletons. The sequenced sample consisted of peripheral blood. The source of these receptors is a human donor in a cohort sampled during active COVID-19. The CDR3 runs from the conserved cysteine through the conserved F or W. D genes are given only for firm matches. The size entry is marked missing in some rows and otherwise reads once, few, many or a size class.

>TRBV5-1|once|TRBJ2-3|TRBD2
TGCGCCAGCAGCTTCACTTCTAGCGGGAGGGCCGGAGATACGCAGTATTTT
CASSFTSSGRAGDTQYF
>TRBV6-5|NA|TRBJ1-2|NA
TGTGCCACGCGGTGGGTTGGCTACACCTTC
CATRWVGYTF
>TRBV27|many|TRBJ1-1|NA
TGTGCCAGCGGGAGACGGACTATGAACACTGAAGCTTTCTTT
CASGRRTMNTEAFF
>TRBV9|NA|TRBJ1-3|NA
TGTGCCAGCAGCCCTAGCCAGGGAAACACCATATATTTT
CASSPSQGNTIYF
>TRBV3-1/TRBV3-2|NA|TRBJ2-3|NA
TGTGCCAGCAGCCACATATATAGCGACCTGAGCACAGATACGCAGTATTTT
CASSHIYSDLSTDTQYF
>TRBV10-3|once|TRBJ2-3|NA
TGTGCCACCCAAGACTGGGGGGGCACAGATACGCAGTATTTT
CATQDWGGTDTQYF
>TRBV7-9|NA|TRBJ2-1|TRBD1
TGTGCCAGCAGTCGGGACAGTACATTGTCTGAGCAGTTCTTC
CASSRDSTLSEQFF
>TRBV18|NA|TRBJ1-4|NA
TGTGCCAGCTCACCCAGCCTGGGGGCGGGCAGTGAAAAACTGTTTTTT
CASSPSLGAGSEKLFF
>TRBV10-3|NA|TRBJ1-1|TRBD1
TGTGCCATCAGTGAGTCGCTGGACAGGGAAACTGAAGCTTTCTTT
CAISESLDRETEAFF
>TRBV5-5|few|TRBJ2-3|TRBD1
TGTGCCAGCAGACTTGGACAGGGCACAGATACGCAGTATTTT
CASRLGQGTDTQYF
>TRBV12-2|many|TRBJ1-2|NA
TGTGCAAGTCGCACCGAGGGACACCTAAACTATGGCTACACCTTC
CASRTEGHLNYGYTF
>TRBV28|NA|TRBJ1-6|TRBD1
TGTGCCAGCAGTTTCGGACAGGGGTTTGCCGATAATTCACCCCTCCACTTT
CASSFGQGFADNSPLHF
>TRBV10-3|NA|TRBJ2-3|NA
TGTGCCATCGGAACTCAGGGCGGAACAGATACGCAGTATTTT
CAIGTQGGTDTQYF
>TRBV19|NA|TRBJ1-1|TRBD1
TGTGCCAGTCACATGGGGACAGGGACTGAAGCTTTCTTT
CASHMGTGTEAFF
>TRBV7-6|NA|TRBJ2-2|TRBD2
TGTGCCAGCCGGGGGGGGCCGAACACCGGGGAGCTGTTTTTT
CASRGGPNTGELFF
>TRBV6-2/TRBV6-3|few|TRBJ2-1|TRBD2
TGTGCCAGCAGTTACCACGGGAGGCCGCAGTTCTTC
CASSYHGRPQFF
>TRBV18|NA|TRBJ2-4|NA
TGTGCCAGCTCAATCCAGCGGGCGACCAAAAACATTCAGTACTTC
CASSIQRATKNIQYF
>TRBV10-3|once|TRBJ1-1|TRBD1
TGTGCCACCCACTCAGTAGGGGGCCACACTGAAGCTTTCTTT
CATHSVGGHTEAFF
>TRBV11-3|NA|TRBJ1-1|NA
TGTGCCAGCAGCTTAGGTGTCGGGGAGAACACTGAAGCTTTCTTT
CASSLGVGENTEAFF
>TRBV9|NA|TRBJ1-6|TRBD1
TGTGCCAGCAGCGAGGAAGCAGGGGACAGAAATTCACCCCTCCACTTT
CASSEEAGDRNSPLHF
>TRBV5-1|NA|TRBJ2-5|NA
TGCGCCAGCAGCTTTTCCTCGTTAGAGACCCAGTACTTC
CASSFSSLETQYF
>TRBV5-4|NA|TRBJ2-3|NA
TGTGCCAGCAGCCGCGGCGGCTCTAGCACAGATACGCAGTATTTT
CASSRGGSSTDTQYF
>TRBV9|NA|TRBJ2-5|TRBD1
TGTGCCAGCAGCGTAGCTCAGGGGGAATACCAAGAGACCCAGTACTTC
CASSVAQGEYQETQYF
>TRBV5-4|NA|TRBJ2-1|NA
TGTGCCAGCAGCGTACGTTTCGGGGCCTACAATGAGCAGTTCTTC
CASSVRFGAYNEQFF
>TRBV5-1|NA|TRBJ2-6|NA
TGCGCCAGCAGCTTGGTTTTGCGGGGTTGGTCTGGGGCCAACGTCCTGACTTTC
CASSLVLRGWSGANVLTF
>TRBV29-1|NA|TRBJ1-1|TRBD1
TGCAGCGTTCAGAGGACAGGGTTGAACACTGAAGCTTTCTTT
CSVQRTGLNTEAFF
>TRBV29-1|NA|TRBJ1-1|TRBD1
TGCAGCGTGGCAGAGGGGGCCGATACTGAAGCTTTCTTT
CSVAEGADTEAFF
>TRBV2|NA|TRBJ2-5|NA
TGTGCCAGTGAACCAGGGAACTTGCAGACCCAGTACTTC
CASEPGNLQTQYF
>TRBV5-1|once|TRBJ1-1|NA
TGCGCCAGCAGCTTGCTAAGGGGCAGAGATGAAGCTTTCTTT
CASSLLRGRDEAFF
>TRBV27|NA|TRBJ2-1|TRBD2
TGTGCCAGCAGTGTTAGCGGGAGGGCCTGGAATGAGCAGTTCTTC
CASSVSGRAWNEQFF
>TRBV30|NA|TRBJ2-3|NA
TGTGCCTGGAGTGTACTCAGGGTATTTCTTCCCAGTACCACAGATACGCAGTATTTT
CAWSVLRVFLPSTTDTQYF
>TRBV29-1|NA|TRBJ2-3|NA
TGCAGCGTTGAAGATTGGTCACCAGCACGCGGTACGCAGTATTTT
CSVEDWSPARGTQYF
>TRBV12-3/TRBV12-4|NA|TRBJ1-2|TRBD1
TGTGCCAGCAGTCCAACAGGGGCTATTAGCTACACCTTC
CASSPTGAISYTF
>TRBV6-5|few|TRBJ1-6|NA
TGTGCCAGCAGAACGCAGCGCAATTCACCCCTCCACTTT
CASRTQRNSPLHF
>TRBV7-9|NA|TRBJ1-6|TRBD1
TGTGCCAGCAGCACAGGGGGGGACGGATCACCCCTCCACTTT
CASSTGGDGSPLHF
>TRBV2|NA|TRBJ2-1|TRBD2
TGTGCCAGCAGGCTGGGGACTAGCGGGAGGGCCTACAATGAGCAGTTCTTC
CASRLGTSGRAYNEQFF
>TRBV4-1|NA|TRBJ2-2|NA
TGCGCCAGCAGCCCGGTGACATTCACCGGGGAGCTGTTTTTT
CASSPVTFTGELFF
>TRBV19|NA|TRBJ1-1|NA
TGTGCCACTAAATCTGAAGACGGGGGGGTGAACACTGAAGCTTTCTTT
CATKSEDGGVNTEAFF
>TRBV30|NA|TRBJ1-2|NA
TGTGCCTGGAGTCAGGTTTCCTTCAAAGCCTACACCTTC
CAWSQVSFKAYTF
>TRBV9|NA|TRBJ1-1|TRBD1
TGTGCCAGCAGCCCAACAGGGGCTGAAGCTTTCTTT
CASSPTGAEAFF
>TRBV7-3|NA|TRBJ1-1|TRBD1
TGTGCCAGCAGCACAACGGACAGGGGCGCTGAAGCTTTCTTT
CASSTTDRGAEAFF
>TRBV29-1|NA|TRBJ1-4|NA
TGCAGCGTTGAAATTGGCGGAGGGAGTGAAAAACTGTTTTTT
CSVEIGGGSEKLFF
>TRBV3-1/TRBV3-2|NA|TRBJ2-7|NA
TGTGCCAGCAGCCAAGACTGGGCGGGGCAAGCCTACGAGCAGTACTTC
CASSQDWAGQAYEQYF
>TRBV5-1|NA|TRBJ1-4|NA
TGCGCCAGCAGCGGGGAAGTGGGGGGGCCGAATGAAAAACTGTTTTTT
CASSGEVGGPNEKLFF
>TRBV3-1/TRBV3-2|NA|TRBJ2-5|NA
TGTGCCAGCAGCCAATCCTCGCCGGGTACCCAGTACTTC
CASSQSSPGTQYF
>TRBV6-5|NA|TRBJ1-2|TRBD1
TGTGCCAGCAGGCAGGGACAGGCCTATGGCTACACCTTC
CASRQGQAYGYTF
>TRBV7-8|NA|TRBJ1-4|TRBD1
TGTGCCAGCAGCCAACTTACAGGGGTAACTAATGAAAAACTGTTTTTT
CASSQLTGVTNEKLFF
>TRBV27|once|TRBJ2-2|NA
TGTGCCAGCAGGCCCGCGGGGAACACCGGGGAGCTGTTTTTT
CASRPAGNTGELFF
>TRBV6-6|NA|TRBJ1-1|TRBD1
TGTGCCAGCAGTCCGCGACAGGGAATTATGAACACTGAAGCTTTCTTT
CASSPRQGIMNTEAFF
>TRBV7-8|few|TRBJ2-2|NA
TGTGCCAGCAGCTTTGGGGGGTCGAACACCGGGGAGCTGTTTTTT
CASSFGGSNTGELFF
>TRBV6-6|NA|TRBJ2-5|TRBD2
TGTGCCAGCAGTCGGACTAGGCCGGAGACCCAGTACTTC
CASSRTRPETQYF
>TRBV30|NA|TRBJ1-1|NA
TGTGCCTGGAAGATCTACCGGGTGAACACTGAAGCTTTCTTT
CAWKIYRVNTEAFF
>TRBV19|NA|TRBJ1-2|NA
TGTGCCAGTAGTCAGCGGACCCGCTATGGCTACACCTTC
CASSQRTRYGYTF
>TRBV5-1|NA|TRBJ1-5|NA
TGCGCCAGCAGCTTGACCCCGGGGTCCAATCAGCCCCAGCATTTT
CASSLTPGSNQPQHF
>TRBV6-1|NA|TRBJ1-1|NA
TGTGCCAGCAGTGATGCAGGAGGGGATATGAACACTGAAGCTTTCTTT
CASSDAGGDMNTEAFF
>TRBV19|NA|TRBJ2-1|TRBD2
TGTGCCCCCCCCGGGGTAGCGGGACCCTACAATGAGCAGTTCTTC
CAPPGVAGPYNEQFF
>TRBV5-1|NA|TRBJ2-1|NA
TGCGCCAGCAGCTTTGGGAGCTCCTACAATGAGCAGTTCTTC
CASSFGSSYNEQFF
>TRBV7-9|NA|TRBJ2-1|NA
TGTGCCAGCAGTAACGACAGGCTCGATTACAATGAGCAGTTCTTC
CASSNDRLDYNEQFF
>TRBV6-4|NA|TRBJ2-1|TRBD2
TGTGCCAGCAGCGCTGCGGGACTAGTCTATATCGGTGAGCAGTTCTTC
CASSAAGLVYIGEQFF